What follows are 27 T cell receptor beta chains derived from one specimen sequenced in a study of T cell changes during pregnancy in multiple sclerosis. Data came from immunoSEQ multiplex PCR; TCRdb stores just in-frame clones and leaves some out. Seen here are about 40,000 clones, just under 95% observed once, and the top ten hold around 8.8%. Sequencing used CD8+ T cells from peripheral blood mononuclear cells, obtained in the third trimester of pregnancy. The receptors stem from a female donor with multiple sclerosis, enrolled in a pregnancy study.

The V gene is TRBV5-1, the J gene TRBJ1-1, with D unclear. The germline CDR1 and CDR2 sequences are SGHRS and YFSETQ. Trimming removed 0 bases at V and 4 bases at J, with 10 bases between. The CDR3 sequence is 14 residues long. CDR3 sequence: CASSLAGEATEAFF. The CDR3 DNA is TGCGCCAGCAGCTTGGCCGGGGAGGCCACTGAAGCTTTCTTT.

The chain joins TRBV5-6 to TRBJ1-4; D may be TRBD1 (5 bases). The CDR3 runs to 18 residues. In germline, CDR1 is SGHDT, CDR2 YYEEEE. Deletions cut 1 base from V and 0 bases from J, with 16 bases between. This CDR3 is CASSLKQELGATNEKLFF. The DNA of the CDR3 is TGTGCCAGCAGCTTGAAACAGGAATTAGGCGCAACTAATGAAAAACTGTTTTTT.

The J gene is TRBJ1-2, the V gene TRBV7-9; D possibly corresponds to TRBD1 (5 bases). The CDR3 loop spans 14 amino acids. The germline gives CDR1 SEHNR, CDR2 FQNEAQ (reference sequence). Trimming removed 2 bases at V and 3 bases at J, with 10 bases between. CDR3 residues: CASSLSWGDYGYTF. CDR3 DNA sequence: TGTGCCAGCAGCTTAAGTTGGGGGGACTATGGCTACACCTTC.

The chain couples TRBV5-5 to TRBJ1-1; D remains unclear. V was trimmed by 4 bases and J by 0 bases, leaving 7 bases between them. Germline CDR1 and CDR2: SGHKS and YYEKEE (reference sequence). CDR3 length: 13 residues. This chain's CDR3 is CASSLTLNTEAFF. The CDR3 DNA sequence: TGTGCCAGCAGCCTTACATTGAACACTGAAGCTTTCTTT.

V gene TRBV7-8 combines with J gene TRBJ1-6; 8 positions agree with TRBD1. Trimming cost V 1 base and J 12 bases; bases outside gene matches: 11. The CDR3 length is 16 residues. CDR1 and CDR2 (germline): SGHVS, FQNEAQ. DNA of the CDR3: TGTGCCAGCAGCTTAGTTTCACCGGACAGGGCGAAACCCCTCCACTTT. Translating it yields CASSLVSPDRAKPLHF. The full variable domain, its missing parts supplied by reference TRBV7-8 and TRBJ1-6, is GAGVSQSPRYKVAKRGQDVALRCDPISGHVSLFWYQQALGQGPEFLTYFQNEAQLDKSGLPSDRFFAERPEGSVSTLKIQRTQQEDSAVYLCASSLVSPDRAKPLHFGNGTRLTVT.

This chain links TRBV15 with TRBJ2-2; 7 bases are shared with TRBD1. The junction had 7 bases not matched to a gene; V was cut back by 4 bases and J by 2 bases. CDR1 is LNHNV and CDR2 is YYDKDF in the germline V gene (reference sequence). The CDR3 is 16 amino acids. CDR3 DNA: TGTGCCACCAGCACAACCACAGGGGATAACACCGGGGAGCTGTTTTTT. This codes for CATSTTTGDNTGELFF.

The CDR3 coding sequence is TGTGCCAGCAGTGACGGACAGCCCTACGAGCAGTACTTC. Translated: CASSDGQPYEQYF. V usage is TRBV2 and J usage is TRBJ2-7; D possibly corresponds to TRBD1 (6 bases). Germline CDR1 SNHLY, CDR2 FYNNEI. The ends were cut back, 3 bases at V and 2 bases at J, with 8 bases in the middle. This CDR3 spans 13 amino acids.

The genes are TRBV4-1 and TRBJ2-7, with D tentatively TRBD1 (6 bases). Trimming left V 2 bases short and J 7 bases short, with 6 bases between. CDR1 is MGHRA and CDR2 is YSYEKL in the germline V gene. The CDR3 extends over 11 amino acids. The CDR3 region has the DNA TGCGCCAGCAGCCAACAGGGGGAGCAGTACTTC. It codes for CASSQQGEQYF.

This chain uses TRBV9 with TRBJ1-1; no clear D gene. CDR1 and CDR2 (germline): SGDLS, YYNGEE. The ends were cut back, 4 bases at V and 3 bases at J, with 7 bases in the middle. CDR3 length: 12 residues. The CDR3 region has the DNA TGTGCCAGCAGCCTCGGAGACACTGAAGCTTTCTTT. It yields the protein CASSLGDTEAFF.

The chain has TRBV7-6 and TRBJ2-6; D perhaps matches TRBD1 (5 bases). Per the germline V gene, CDR1 is SGHVS and CDR2 is FNYEAQ. The CDR3 is 17 amino acids. Trimming pared 6 bases from V and 4 bases from J, leaving 19 bases between. CDR3 in DNA: TGTGCCAGCAGTTACCCAAGCCAGGGATCAGGGGCCAACGTCCTGACTTTC. This sequence encodes CASSYPSQGSGANVLTF.

The genes are TRBV6-4 and TRBJ2-3; the match to TRBD2 covers 10 bases. Germline values: CDR1 MRHNA, CDR2 SNTAGT. J was trimmed by 2 bases and V by 10 bases; bases with no gene match: 6. This CDR3 is 14 amino acids long. The CDR3 reads CATGTSDDTDTQYF. In nucleotides, the CDR3 is TGTGCCACCGGGACTAGCGATGACACAGATACGCAGTATTTT.

The chain is built from TRBV10-3 and TRBJ1-2, with 9 bases fitting TRBD1. V lost 3 bases, J lost 8 bases, and 7 bases stayed unmatched. The CDR3 is 14 residues long. Germline V gene data show CDR1 as ENHRY and CDR2 as SYGVKD. The chain's CDR3 is CAISDDRGGEGYTF. The DNA of the CDR3 is TGTGCCATCAGTGATGACAGGGGGGGCGAAGGCTACACCTTC.

The chain couples TRBV29-1 to TRBJ2-7; D gene ambiguous. The ends were cut back, 5 bases at V and 1 base at J, with 12 bases in the middle. CDR1 SQVTM and CDR2 ANQGSEA come from the germline V gene. The CDR3 covers 13 residues. The CDR3 nucleotides are TGCAGCGTTCTAGACGCTAATTCCTACGAGCAGTACTTC. Translation: CSVLDANSYEQYF.

The rearrangement links TRBV27 to TRBJ1-1; D possibly corresponds to TRBD1 (6 bases). Deletions cut 8 bases from V and 1 base from J, with 14 bases between. Per germline, CDR1 MNHEY and CDR2 SMNVEV (reference sequence). The CDR3 length is 14 residues. The CDR3: CASGYIRGNTEAFF. The CDR3 bases are TGTGCCAGCGGGTATATCAGGGGGAACACTGAAGCTTTCTTT.

The CDR3 region has the DNA TGTGCCAGCAGCGAGGGCTGGGGGGGGGCAAGAACCGGGGAGCTGTTTTTT. Residues: CASSEGWGGARTGELFF. J is TRBJ2-2 and V is TRBV9; D may be TRBD2 (7 bases). The V end lost 3 bases, the J end lost 5 bases, and 20 bases lay between the germline ends. CDR3 size: 17 residues. Germline V lookup: CDR1 SGDLS, CDR2 YYNGEE.

This rearrangement joins TRBV11-2 to TRBJ2-7; tentative D call: TRBD1 (6 bases). Between the trimmed V and J ends, which lost 0 bases and 0 bases, there was a span of 21 bases. The CDR3 is 19 amino acids. Germline values: CDR1 SGHAT, CDR2 FQNNGV. The CDR3 bases are TGTGCCAGCAGCTTAGATTTAACCCCCGGACAGATTATCTCCTACGAGCAGTACTTC. Translating it yields CASSLDLTPGQIISYEQYF.

The chain links TRBV19 to TRBJ1-1; D gene uncertain. The V and J ends lost 4 bases and 11 bases respectively, with 14 bases between them. The germline V gene has CDR1 LNHDA and CDR2 SQIVND (reference sequence). The CDR3 loop spans 12 amino acids. The CDR3 bases are TGTGCCAGTAGTAGTAGGCGACTTAGCGCTTTCTTT. Translation gives CASSSRRLSAFF. Full variable domain (remainder filled in from reference TRBV19 and TRBJ1-1): DGGITQSPKYLFRKEGQNVTLSCEQNLNHDAMYWYRQDPGQGLRLIYYSQIVNDFQKGDIAEGYSVSREKKESFPLTVTSAQKNPTAFYLCASSSRRLSAFFGQGTRLTVV.

Remarks on this clone: Additional DNA sequences in this sample encode the identical CDR3. The chain carries TRBV15 and TRBJ2-2; the match to TRBD1 covers 8 bases. V was pared by 0 bases and J by 5 bases, with 5 bases of the junction left unmatched. Germline V gene data show CDR1 as LNHNV and CDR2 as YYDKDF (reference sequence). The CDR3 sequence is 16 residues long. CDR3 sequence (DNA): TGTGCCACCAGCAGAGATTCAGGGGGCGAGACCGGGGAGCTGTTTTTT. The encoded protein is CATSRDSGGETGELFF.

The chain recombines TRBV14 with TRBJ2-3, with 7 nucleotides matching TRBD2. The CDR3 is made up of 17 amino acids. V lost 0 bases to trimming and J lost 0 bases; unmatched junction nucleotides: 6. Germline V CDR1 and CDR2: SGHDN, FVKESK. The chain's CDR3 is CASSQERDYTSTDTQYF. In nucleotides, the CDR3 is TGTGCCAGCAGCCAAGAACGGGACTACACTAGCACAGATACGCAGTATTTT.

The CDR3 DNA follows: TGCGCCAGCAGCCCGACTAGTGGCTCAGATACGCAGTATTTT. This codes for CASSPTSGSDTQYF. This rearrangement joins TRBV4-1 to TRBJ2-3; TRBD2 might be the D (6 bases). The germline CDR1 and CDR2 sequences are MGHRA and YSYEKL. V was cut by 4 bases and J by 4 bases, with 12 bases left in between. This CDR3 region has 14 residues.

The chain links TRBV5-1 to TRBJ2-7; D is unclear. V gave up 3 bases and J gave up 4 bases, with 11 bases separating them. Per the germline V gene, CDR1 is SGHRS and CDR2 is YFSETQ. The CDR3 length is 13 residues. CDR3 in amino acids: CASSSRFSYEQYF. The CDR3 nucleotides read TGCGCCAGCAGCTCCCGATTTAGTTACGAGCAGTACTTC.

The J gene is TRBJ1-1, the V gene TRBV10-1; D is possibly TRBD1 (6 bases). The CDR3 runs to 12 residues. Germline CDR1 is WNHNN and CDR2 is SYGVQD (reference sequence). The ends were cut back, 5 bases at V and 7 bases at J, with 11 bases in the middle. CDR3 in amino acids: CASSQTGREAFF. CDR3 bases: TGCGCCAGCAGTCAGACAGGCCGTGAAGCTTTCTTT.

The rearrangement joins TRBV2 to TRBJ2-6; possibly TRBD1 for D (5 bases). The CDR3 consists of 19 residues. V was clipped by 7 bases and J by 0 bases, with 22 bases between them. CDR1 and CDR2 (germline): SNHLY, FYNNEI. The CDR3 reads CASIQTDKSRVSGANVLTF. The CDR3, as DNA: TGTGCCAGCATTCAGACGGACAAGTCCAGAGTCTCTGGGGCCAACGTCCTGACTTTC.

The V call is TRBV27, the J call TRBJ1-2; 7 positions agree with TRBD1. The length of the CDR3 is 17 residues. J lost 4 bases, V lost 5 bases, and 16 bases had no gene match. Germline V gives CDR1 MNHEY, CDR2 SMNVEV (reference sequence). DNA of the CDR3: TGTGCCAGCAGTGCGACCGGGACAGCCATTTCTTTCTATGGCTACACCTTC. The encoded protein is CASSATGTAISFYGYTF.

This chain connects TRBV30 to TRBJ2-1; tentatively, D is TRBD1 (5 bases). This CDR3 spans 14 amino acids. CDR1 and CDR2 (germline): GTSNPN, SVGIG (reference sequence). V gave up 2 bases and J gave up 0 bases, with 8 bases separating them. In DNA form, the CDR3 reads TGTGCCTGGAGTCGGCAGGGCTCCTACAATGAGCAGTTCTTC. Protein: CAWSRQGSYNEQFF.

Here the CDR3 DNA reads TGTGCCAGCAGCCCCGGCGGGGGATCCTACGAGCAGTACTTC. Encoded protein: CASSPGGGSYEQYF. The J gene is TRBJ2-7, the V gene TRBV9; TRBD2 matches 7 bases. CDR1 is SGDLS and CDR2 is YYNGEE in the germline V gene. This CDR3 region has 14 residues. V lost 4 bases, J lost 1 base, and 5 bases stayed unmatched.

The CDR3 nucleotides read TGTGCCAGCAGCTTAGAACAGGGTGTTGGTCAGCCCCAGCATTTT. Its protein product is CASSLEQGVGQPQHF. J is TRBJ1-5 and V is TRBV7-6; D might be TRBD1 (6 bases). The germline V gene encodes CDR1 SGHVS and CDR2 FNYEAQ. This CDR3 spans 15 amino acids. V lost 1 base, J lost 6 bases, and 13 bases lay in between.